These T cell receptor beta chains were read from a single sample in a study of radiation and T cells in renal cell carcinoma. The protocol was immunoSEQ multiplex PCR, while the TCRdb copy is restricted to in-frame clones and leaves out a portion. The sample consists of tens of thousands of clones, about 80% of them appearing once. The input for sequencing was blood, taken from a patient whose treatment included radiotherapy and nephrectomy. The receptors were sampled from a man aged 55 to 70 with renal cell carcinoma. Each CDR3 is given with its conserved first and last residue. A D gene is named only where the DNA matches it firmly. Expanded clones are given a class, and other clones once, few, many or no size at all.

TRBV30	-	TRBJ1-4	-	CAWSDRVRSEKLFF	TGTGCCTGGAGTGACCGGGTCCGCTCCGAAAAACTGTTTTTT
TRBV5-6	-	TRBJ1-1	TRBD1	CASSWGDRPNTEAFF	TGTGCCAGCAGCTGGGGGGACAGGCCGAACACTGAAGCTTTCTTT
TRBV5-6	once	TRBJ2-3	TRBD2	CASSLDGTSGRRADTQYF	TGTGCCAGCAGCTTGGACGGGACTAGCGGACGTCGGGCAGATACGCAGTATTTT
TRBV5-1	-	TRBJ1-2	-	CASSLEEGSGYTF	TGCGCCAGCAGCTTGGAGGAGGGAAGCGGCTACACCTTC
TRBV4-3	-	TRBJ2-1	TRBD2	CASSQEAGGYNEQFF	TGCGCCAGCAGCCAAGAAGCGGGGGGATACAATGAGCAGTTCTTC
TRBV6-1	many	TRBJ1-2	-	CASSEGYGYTF	TGTGCCAGCAGTGAAGGCTATGGCTACACCTTC
TRBV10-2	-	TRBJ2-5	-	CASIGRAQETQYF	TGCGCCAGCATAGGACGTGCACAAGAGACCCAGTACTTC
TRBV30	-	TRBJ1-3	-	CAWRSRSGNTIYF	TGTGCCTGGAGGAGCCGCTCTGGAAACACCATATATTTT
TRBV2	few	TRBJ2-7	-	CAAGGTELYEQYF	TGTGCCGCAGGGGGGACAGAACTCTACGAGCAGTACTTC
TRBV18	-	TRBJ2-3	-	CASSPTDTQYF	TGTGCCAGCTCACCCACAGATACGCAGTATTTT
TRBV4-1	-	TRBJ1-1	TRBD1	CASSLLDRANTEAFF	TGCGCCAGCAGCCTCCTGGACAGGGCGAACACTGAAGCTTTCTTT
TRBV19	-	TRBJ2-5	TRBD1	CASSITGVQETQYF	TGTGCCAGTAGTATTACAGGGGTTCAAGAGACCCAGTACTTC
TRBV5-1	-	TRBJ1-5	TRBD1	CASSTGTGVQPQHF	TGCGCCAGCAGTACCGGGACAGGGGTGCAGCCCCAGCATTTT
TRBV6-1	-	TRBJ2-3	-	CASSEEGALGQYF	TGTGCCAGCAGTGAAGAAGGCGCCCTAGGCCAGTATTTT
TRBV10-3	-	TRBJ2-5	-	CAIRNLETQYF	TGTGCCATCAGGAACCTAGAGACCCAGTACTTC
TRBV10-2	few	TRBJ1-6	-	CASSDFGRAYNSPLHF	TGCGCCAGCAGTGATTTTGGGAGGGCCTATAATTCACCCCTCCACTTT
TRBV27	-	TRBJ2-5	-	CASSQRGSETQYF	TGTGCCAGCAGTCAACGGGGCTCAGAGACCCAGTACTTC
TRBV7-9	-	TRBJ1-1	-	CASSLSPEAFF	TGTGCCAGCAGCTTAAGCCCTGAAGCTTTCTTT
TRBV5-1	-	TRBJ1-5	-	CASRAGDWSNQPQHF	TGCGCCAGCAGGGCCGGGGATTGGAGCAATCAGCCCCAGCATTTT
TRBV10-3	medium-sized	TRBJ2-7	TRBD2	CAISDHGGRTSYEQYF	TGTGCCATCAGTGATCACGGGGGGAGAACGTCCTACGAGCAGTACTTC
TRBV25-1	few	TRBJ1-6	-	CASSDRFNSPLHF	TGTGCCAGCAGTGACAGGTTTAATTCACCCCTCCACTTT
TRBV7-8	-	TRBJ2-1	-	CASSRTSGKGDEQFF	TGTGCCAGCAGCCGGACGTCCGGCAAGGGTGATGAGCAGTTCTTC
TRBV6-1	-	TRBJ2-3	TRBD2	CASSDRLAGGPDTQYF	TGTGCCAGCAGTGACAGACTAGCGGGGGGGCCCGATACGCAGTATTTT
TRBV19	many	TRBJ1-2	-	CASSIQGGGYGYTF	TGTGCCAGTAGTATACAGGGAGGGGGCTATGGCTACACCTTC
TRBV5-6	-	TRBJ1-3	-	CASSRSMQGSGNTIYF	TGTGCCAGCAGCCGATCAATGCAGGGTTCTGGAAACACCATATATTTT
TRBV6-5	-	TRBJ2-1	-	CASRMRPDNEQFF	TGTGCCAGCAGGATGAGGCCTGACAATGAGCAGTTCTTC
TRBV13	-	TRBJ2-2	-	CASSLENTGELFF	TGTGCCAGCAGCTTAGAGAACACCGGGGAGCTGTTTTTT
TRBV14	-	TRBJ1-1	-	CASSRLMNTEAFF	TGTGCCAGCAGCCGGCTAATGAACACTGAAGCTTTCTTT
TRBV30	few	TRBJ2-4	TRBD1	CAWDRGNIQYF	TGTGCCTGGGACAGGGGGAACATTCAGTACTTC
TRBV10-1	-	TRBJ2-1	-	CASSPEGAEQFF	TGCGCCAGCAGTCCAGAGGGTGCTGAGCAGTTCTTC
TRBV6-1	-	TRBJ2-7	-	CASSLTGGPYEQYF	TGTGCCAGCAGTCTTACCGGAGGCCCCTACGAGCAGTACTTC
TRBV10-3	-	TRBJ2-5	TRBD1	CAPSTGTEGQETQYF	TGTGCCCCCTCCACCGGGACAGAGGGCCAAGAGACCCAGTACTTC
TRBV7-2	-	TRBJ2-1	TRBD1	CASTSRDRGHNEQFF	TGTGCCAGCACCAGCCGGGACAGGGGGCACAATGAGCAGTTCTTC
TRBV11-3	medium-sized	TRBJ2-5	-	CASTADGAPMTQYF	TGTGCCAGCACCGCGGACGGAGCGCCGATGACCCAGTACTTC
TRBV19	-	TRBJ2-2	-	CASSTWGANTGELFF	TGTGCCAGTAGTACATGGGGAGCGAACACCGGGGAGCTGTTTTTT
TRBV30	-	TRBJ1-3	-	CAWSALRSLGNTIYF	TGTGCCTGGAGTGCGTTGAGGAGCCTTGGAAACACCATATATTTT
TRBV15	-	TRBJ1-4	-	CATSRDREENEKLFF	TGTGCCACCAGCAGAGACAGGGAGGAGAATGAAAAACTGTTTTTT
TRBV11-3	-	TRBJ2-3	-	CASSLGVEGLTDTQYF	TGTGCCAGCAGCTTAGGGGTCGAAGGCCTCACAGATACGCAGTATTTT
TRBV6-1	-	TRBJ1-2	-	CASSESRTYGYTF	TGTGCCAGCAGTGAAAGTCGGACCTATGGCTACACCTTC